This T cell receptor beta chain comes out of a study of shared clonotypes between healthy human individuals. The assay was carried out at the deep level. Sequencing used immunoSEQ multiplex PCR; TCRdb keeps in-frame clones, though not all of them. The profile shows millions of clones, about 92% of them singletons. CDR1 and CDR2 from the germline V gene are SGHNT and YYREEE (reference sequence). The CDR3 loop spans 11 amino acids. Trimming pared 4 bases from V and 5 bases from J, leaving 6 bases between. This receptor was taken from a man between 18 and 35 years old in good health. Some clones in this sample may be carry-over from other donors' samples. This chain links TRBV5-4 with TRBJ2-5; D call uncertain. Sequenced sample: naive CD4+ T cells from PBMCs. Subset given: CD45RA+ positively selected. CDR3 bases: TGTGCCAGCAGCAAGGAGGAGACCCAGTACTTC. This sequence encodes CASSKEETQYF.